This T cell receptor (beta chain) was documented in a study of T cells after yellow fever vaccination. Across the whole study: Fractions containing few cells were prepared with SMART-Seq v4 Ultra Low Input.

General study points: The study re-detected most primary-vaccination clones after the booster (roughly 95% CD4, around 89% CD8).

This CDR3 has 14 amino acids. Germline CDR1 reads DFQATT; CDR2 reads SNEGSKA (reference sequence). The ends were cut back, 3 bases at V and 4 bases at J, with 12 bases in the middle. TCRdb reanalysed the 5' RACE reads using MiXCR and keeps one entry per CDR3 protein. The sample holds 450,000 to 600,000 distinct CDR3 sequences, about 14% seen once. This clonotype was seen only a few times. The antigen remains unidentified. The receptor comes from a young man who received the YFV17D yellow fever vaccine. This material consisted of PBMCs, taken on the day of the yellow fever booster vaccination. The rearrangement uses TRBV20-1 and TRBJ2-2; no definite D call. The CDR3 sequence is CSASHYSGTGELFF. For the CDR3, the DNA is TGCAGTGCTAGTCATTACAGTGGCACCGGGGAGCTGTTTTTT.